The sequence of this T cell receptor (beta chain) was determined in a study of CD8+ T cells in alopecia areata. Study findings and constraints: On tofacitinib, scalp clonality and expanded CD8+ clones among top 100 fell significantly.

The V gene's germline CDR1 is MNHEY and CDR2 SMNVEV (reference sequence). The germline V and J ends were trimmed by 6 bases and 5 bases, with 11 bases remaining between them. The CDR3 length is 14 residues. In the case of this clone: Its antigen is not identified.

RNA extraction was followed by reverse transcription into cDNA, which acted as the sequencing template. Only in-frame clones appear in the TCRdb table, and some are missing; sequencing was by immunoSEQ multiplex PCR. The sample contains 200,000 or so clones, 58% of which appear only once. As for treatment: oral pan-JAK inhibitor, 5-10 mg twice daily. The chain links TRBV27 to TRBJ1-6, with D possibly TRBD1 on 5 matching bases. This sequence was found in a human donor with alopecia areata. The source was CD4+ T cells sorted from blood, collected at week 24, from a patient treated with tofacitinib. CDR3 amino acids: CASSSWGDNSPLHF. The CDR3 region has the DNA TGTGCCAGCAGCTCCTGGGGGGATAATTCACCCCTCCACTTT.